This entry lists 21 T cell receptor beta chains sequenced from one sample in a study of cytomegalovirus exposure and HLA in healthy donors. The study ran its PCR with 60 Vbeta and 13 Jbeta primers. Repertoires were generated with immunoSEQ multiplex PCR, while TCRdb's copy carries only in-frame clones and drops some. This table has over 150,000 clones, roughly 78% appearing once. Sequencing was done on a sample of PBMCs. The origin of the receptors is a woman aged 45-60 years in good health and CMV-seropositive.

Concerning this clone: The junction and the germline gene differ at one end; a read error may be behind it. The gene calls are TRBV5-1 and TRBJ2-5; D remains ambiguous. From germline, CDR1 is SGHRS and CDR2 YFSETQ. The CDR3 totals 14 residues. The CDR3 nucleotides read TGCGCCGGCAGCTTAAATAGCCCCCAAGAGACCCAGTACTTC. Its protein product is CAGSLNSPQETQYF.

The chain has TRBV5-1 and TRBJ1-1, with 7 bases aligning to TRBD1. V shed 0 bases, J shed 5 bases, and the junction held 7 bases outside the gene matches. The CDR3 runs 15 residues. Per germline, CDR1 SGHRS and CDR2 YFSETQ. The CDR3 spells CASSLEDRSGTEAFF. CDR3 sequence (DNA): TGCGCCAGCAGCTTGGAGGACAGGTCGGGGACTGAAGCTTTCTTT.

The V and J genes are TRBV21-1 and TRBJ2-1; TRBD1, as called in the table, went unchecked against the DNA. TRBV21-1 is a pseudogene locus. The CDR3 is 15 amino acids. The CDR3 here is CASTFRGQGLNEQFF. CDR3 coding DNA: TGTGCCAGCACCTTTAGGGGACAGGGGCTCAATGAGCAGTTCTTC.

This chain links TRBV5-5 with TRBJ2-2, with 8 bases lining up with TRBD2. Unmatched junction bases numbered 8, after V lost 0 bases and J lost 7 bases. CDR1 and CDR2 from the germline V gene are SGHKS and YYEKEE (reference sequence). The CDR3 consists of 16 residues. The DNA of the CDR3 is TGTGCCAGCAGCTTGGGGCTAGCGGGCGAACGCGGGGAGCTGTTTTTT. Residues: CASSLGLAGERGELFF.

The chain combines TRBV6-7 with TRBJ2-7, with a weak D call TRBD2 (6 bases). TRBV6-7 carries the ORF label, with uncertain function. Trimming shortened V by 11 bases and J by 3 bases, and 17 bases separated the two germline ends. This CDR3 is built from 13 residues. CDR3: CAASGDSHYEQYF. CDR3 DNA sequence: TGTGCCGCCTCGGGGGACTCCCACTACGAGCAGTACTTC.

The sample holds a few counts of this clone. The genes are TRBV6-1 and TRBJ2-7; 12 bases map to TRBD2. V lost 1 base and J lost 5; bases outside the gene matches: 9. Germline assignment: CDR1 MNHNS and CDR2 SASEGT. The CDR3 consists of 17 residues. The CDR3 here is CASSEELVGLAGNEQYF. The CDR3 region has the DNA TGTGCCAGCAGTGAAGAGCTTGTAGGACTAGCGGGAAACGAGCAGTACTTC.

In DNA form, the CDR3 reads TGTGCCAGCAGCTTAGGCGGGCCAACCACGGGGGAGACCCAGTACTTC. Its translation: CASSLGGPTTGETQYF. The J gene is TRBJ2-5, the V gene TRBV11-2, with a tentative D call TRBD2 (5 bases). The CDR3 extends over 16 amino acids. Germline CDR1 is SGHAT and CDR2 is FQNNGV. V lost 1 base and J lost 5, with 17 bases in between.

This clone was counted a single time. The chain links TRBV4-1 to TRBJ2-1; the match to TRBD2 covers 8 bases. V lost 2 bases, J lost 7 bases, and 10 bases stayed unmatched. CDR1 and CDR2 (germline): MGHRA, YSYEKL. The CDR3 covers 16 residues. CDR3 amino acids: CASSQKSAGGLNEQFF. In DNA form, the CDR3 reads TGCGCCAGCAGCCAAAAATCTGCGGGGGGCTTGAATGAGCAGTTCTTC.

The rearrangement joins TRBV4-2 to TRBJ1-3; D is ambiguous. The V gene lost 0 bases and the J gene lost 3 bases, with 6 bases spanning the gap. The CDR3 loop spans 14 amino acids. The germline gives CDR1 LGHNA, CDR2 YNFKEQ. The CDR3, as DNA: TGTGCCAGCAGCCAAGATAGGAGTGGAAACACCATATATTTT. Protein sequence: CASSQDRSGNTIYF.

This clone was seen a single time. The chain combines TRBV6-6 with TRBJ2-3; 11 bases fit TRBD2. V was clipped by 5 bases and J by 6 bases; unmatched bases: 7. Germline V CDR1 and CDR2: MNHNY, SVGAGI (reference sequence). The CDR3 has 15 amino acids. The DNA for the CDR3 is TGTGCCAGCAGTAAAGTAGCGGGGGGGGCCGATACGCAGTATTTT. Translating it yields CASSKVAGGADTQYF.

The chain's CDR3 is CASSVGGGADTQYF. In DNA form, the CDR3 reads TGTGCCAGCAGCGTTGGTGGGGGCGCAGATACGCAGTATTTT. V usage is TRBV7-9 and J usage is TRBJ2-3; a weak D match, TRBD1 (6 bases). CDR1 is SEHNR, CDR2 FQNEAQ, per germline (reference sequence). V dropped 5 bases and J dropped 4 bases, with 13 bases sitting between them. CDR3 length: 14 residues.

The chain recombines TRBV7-2 with TRBJ1-1; D uncertain. Trimming shortened V by 6 bases and J by 10 bases, and 18 bases separated the two germline ends. The CDR3 extends over 13 amino acids. Germline V gene lookup returns CDR1 SGHTA and CDR2 FQGNSA. In nucleotides, the CDR3 is TGTGCCAGCAGATTCCGGGAGGGAAAGAGAGCTTTCTTT. As protein: CASRFREGKRAFF.

This clone was observed a few times. The J gene is TRBJ2-5, the V gene TRBV7-3; D may be TRBD2 (5 bases). The CDR3 is 14 amino acids. Germline V CDR1 and CDR2: SGHTA, FQGTGA. Deletions cut 5 bases from V and 5 bases from J, with 15 bases between. The CDR3 sequence is CASSDKTGIETQYF. The CDR3 DNA follows: TGTGCCAGCAGCGATAAAACGGGAATCGAGACCCAGTACTTC.

This chain joins TRBV7-8 and TRBJ1-5, with D perhaps TRBD1 (6 bases). CDR3 length: 15 amino acids. V dropped 3 bases and J dropped 0 bases, with 9 bases sitting between them. The germline CDR1 and CDR2 sequences are SGHVS and FQNEAQ. Here the CDR3 reads CASSFNRVSNQPQHF. In nucleotides, the CDR3 is TGTGCCAGCAGCTTCAACAGGGTTAGCAATCAGCCCCAGCATTTT.

The V call is TRBV19, the J call TRBJ1-6, with D uncertain. The ends were cut back, 2 bases at V and 7 bases at J, with 6 bases in the middle. CDR3 size: 13 residues. CDR1 and CDR2 from the germline V gene are LNHDA and SQIVND (reference sequence). The CDR3 DNA follows: TGTGCCAGTAGTATAACGGGGAATTCACCCCTCCACTTT. This codes for CASSITGNSPLHF.

The CDR3 region has the DNA TGTGCCAGCAGTGTTCGGACAGCTGAAAAACTGTTTTTT. Its protein is CASSVRTAEKLFF. This chain connects TRBV2 to TRBJ1-4, with a weak D call TRBD1 (6 bases). The CDR3 extends over 13 amino acids. Germline V lookup: CDR1 SNHLY, CDR2 FYNNEI. V lost 4 bases and J lost 7, with 10 bases in between.

V is TRBV5-1 and J is TRBJ2-2; 13 bases are shared with TRBD2. In germline, CDR1 is SGHRS, CDR2 YFSETQ. The CDR3 contains 15 residues. V trimming: 4 bases; J trimming: 6 bases; junction bases outside the gene matches: 3. The CDR3 reads CASSELAGGPGELFF. CDR3 bases: TGCGCCAGCAGCGAACTAGCGGGGGGGCCCGGGGAGCTGTTTTTT.

This clone was picked up one time. V and J are TRBV2 and TRBJ2-1; maybe TRBD2 (6 bases). CDR3 size: 15 residues. V lost 2 bases and J lost 7, with 15 bases in between. Germline V gives CDR1 SNHLY, CDR2 FYNNEI. The CDR3 nucleotides read TGTGCCAGCAGTGAAACGGCTAGCGTGATTAATGAGCAGTTCTTC. It encodes CASSETASVINEQFF.

V usage is TRBV11-2 and J usage is TRBJ1-5, with D tentatively TRBD1 (6 bases). V was clipped by 0 bases and J by 2 bases, with 11 bases between them. This CDR3 is built from 16 residues. In germline, CDR1 is SGHAT, CDR2 FQNNGV. The CDR3 region is CASSLEGGLGNQPQHF. The CDR3 bases are TGTGCCAGCAGCTTAGAGGGGGGGCTGGGCAATCAGCCCCAGCATTTT.

The rearrangement joins TRBV25-1 to TRBJ1-5; D uncertain. The V gene's germline CDR1 is MGHDK and CDR2 SYGVNS. The germline V and J ends were trimmed by 1 base and 0 bases, with 10 bases remaining between them. The CDR3 is 16 amino acids. The CDR3 sequence is CASSESGSGSNQPQHF. The CDR3 bases are TGTGCCAGCAGTGAATCAGGATCCGGTAGCAATCAGCCCCAGCATTTT.

The V and J genes are TRBV7-3 and TRBJ2-3; TRBD1 might be the D (6 bases). Trimming took 1 base from V and 4 from J, leaving 9 bases between them. Germline V gene sequence: CDR1 SGHTA, CDR2 FQGTGA. The CDR3 runs 14 residues. CDR3 region: CASSLKGVPDTQYF. The CDR3 coding sequence is TGTGCCAGCAGCTTAAAGGGGGTCCCAGATACGCAGTATTTT.